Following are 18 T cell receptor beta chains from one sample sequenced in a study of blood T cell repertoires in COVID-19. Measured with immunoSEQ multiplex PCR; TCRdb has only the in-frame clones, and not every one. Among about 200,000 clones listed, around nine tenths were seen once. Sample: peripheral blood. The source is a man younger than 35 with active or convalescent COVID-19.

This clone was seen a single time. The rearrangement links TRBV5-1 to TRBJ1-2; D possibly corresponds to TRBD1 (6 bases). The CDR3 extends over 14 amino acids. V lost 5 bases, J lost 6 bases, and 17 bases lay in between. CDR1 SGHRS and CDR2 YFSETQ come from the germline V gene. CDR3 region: CASRLEPRGNGYTF. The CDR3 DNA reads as TGCGCCAGCAGACTAGAACCCAGGGGAAATGGCTACACCTTC.

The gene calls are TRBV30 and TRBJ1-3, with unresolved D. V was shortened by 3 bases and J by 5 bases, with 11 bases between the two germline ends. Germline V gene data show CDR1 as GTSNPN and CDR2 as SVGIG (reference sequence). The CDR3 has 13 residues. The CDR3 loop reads CAWSPGGRNTIYF. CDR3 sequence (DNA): TGTGCCTGGAGCCCGGGAGGAAGAAACACCATATATTTT.

The CDR3 sequence: CASRYGQANFNYGYTF. DNA for the CDR3: TGTGCCAGCAGATACGGACAGGCGAATTTTAACTATGGCTACACCTTC. The chain is built from TRBV6-5 and TRBJ1-2, with 7 bases matching TRBD1. V was clipped by 6 bases and J by 1 base; unmatched bases: 11. There are 16 residues in the CDR3. Germline V gene data show CDR1 as MNHEY and CDR2 as SVGAGI.

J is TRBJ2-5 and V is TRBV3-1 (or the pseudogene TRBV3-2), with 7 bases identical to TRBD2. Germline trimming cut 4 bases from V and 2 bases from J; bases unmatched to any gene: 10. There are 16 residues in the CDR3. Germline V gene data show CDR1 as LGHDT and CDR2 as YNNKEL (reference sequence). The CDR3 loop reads CASSLHSGHGQETQYF. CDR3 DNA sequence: TGTGCCAGCAGCCTCCATAGCGGGCACGGGCAAGAGACCCAGTACTTC.

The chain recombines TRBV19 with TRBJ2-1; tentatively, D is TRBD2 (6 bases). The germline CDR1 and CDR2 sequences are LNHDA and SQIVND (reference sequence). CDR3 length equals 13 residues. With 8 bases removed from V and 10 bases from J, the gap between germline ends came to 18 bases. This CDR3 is CASLSVERAEQFF. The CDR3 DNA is TGTGCCAGTTTATCAGTAGAGCGGGCCGAGCAGTTCTTC. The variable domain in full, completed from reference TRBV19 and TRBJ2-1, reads DGGITQSPKYLFRKEGQNVTLSCEQNLNHDAMYWYRQDPGQGLRLIYYSQIVNDFQKGDIAEGYSVSREKKESFPLTVTSAQKNPTAFYLCASLSVERAEQFFGPGTRLTVL.

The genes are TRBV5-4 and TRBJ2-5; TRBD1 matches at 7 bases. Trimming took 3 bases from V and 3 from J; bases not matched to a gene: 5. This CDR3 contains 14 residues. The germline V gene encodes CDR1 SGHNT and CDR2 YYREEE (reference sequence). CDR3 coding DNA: TGTGCCAGCAGCTCCGGGACAGCTAAAGAGACCCAGTACTTC. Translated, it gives CASSSGTAKETQYF.

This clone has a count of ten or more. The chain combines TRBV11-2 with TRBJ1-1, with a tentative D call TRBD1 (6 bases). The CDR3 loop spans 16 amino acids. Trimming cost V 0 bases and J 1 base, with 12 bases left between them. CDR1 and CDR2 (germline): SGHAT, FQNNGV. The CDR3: CASSLEMGQKNTEAFF. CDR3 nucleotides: TGTGCCAGCAGCTTAGAGATGGGACAAAAGAACACTGAAGCTTTCTTT. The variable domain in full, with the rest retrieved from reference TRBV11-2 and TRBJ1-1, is EAGVAQSPRYKIIEKRQSVAFWCNPISGHATLYWYQQILGQGPKLLIQFQNNGVVDDSQLPKDRFSAERLKGVDSTLKIQPAKLEDSAVYLCASSLEMGQKNTEAFFGQGTRLTVV.

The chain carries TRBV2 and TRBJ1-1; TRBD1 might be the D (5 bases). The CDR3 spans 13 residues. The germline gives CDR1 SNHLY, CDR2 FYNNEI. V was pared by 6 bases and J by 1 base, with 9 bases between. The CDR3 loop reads CASRADRNTEAFF. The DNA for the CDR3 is TGTGCCAGCAGAGCAGACAGGAACACTGAAGCTTTCTTT.

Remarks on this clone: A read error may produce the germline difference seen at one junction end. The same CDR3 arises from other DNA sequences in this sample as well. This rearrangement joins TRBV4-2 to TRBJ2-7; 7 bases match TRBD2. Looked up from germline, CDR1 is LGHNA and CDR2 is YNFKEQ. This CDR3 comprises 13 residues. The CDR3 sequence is CASSRDYLSEQYF. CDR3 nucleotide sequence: TGTGCCAGCAGTCGGGACTACCTCTCCGAGCAGTATTTC.

For the CDR3, the DNA is TGTGCCAGCAGCAGAACAGGGGCTAGAAGTGGTGGCTACACCTTC. Its protein product is CASSRTGARSGGYTF. This chain joins TRBV14 and TRBJ1-2; TRBD1 aligns across 7 bases. This CDR3 is built from 15 residues. V trimming: 5 bases; J trimming: 7 bases; junction bases outside the gene matches: 13. Germline CDR1 and CDR2: SGHDN and FVKESK.

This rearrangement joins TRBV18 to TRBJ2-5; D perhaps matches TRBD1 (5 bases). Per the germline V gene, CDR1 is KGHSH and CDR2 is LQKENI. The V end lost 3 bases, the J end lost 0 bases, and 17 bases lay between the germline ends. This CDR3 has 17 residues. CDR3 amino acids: CASSPLPSRAHQETQYF. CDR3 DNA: TGTGCCAGCTCACCCTTACCCTCCAGGGCGCACCAAGAGACCCAGTACTTC.

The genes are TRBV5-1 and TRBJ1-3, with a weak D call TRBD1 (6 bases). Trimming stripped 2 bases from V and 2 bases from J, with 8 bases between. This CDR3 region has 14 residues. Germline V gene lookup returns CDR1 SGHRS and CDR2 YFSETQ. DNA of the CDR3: TGCGCCAGCAGCTTTTCAGGGGCTGGAAACACCATATATTTT. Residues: CASSFSGAGNTIYF.

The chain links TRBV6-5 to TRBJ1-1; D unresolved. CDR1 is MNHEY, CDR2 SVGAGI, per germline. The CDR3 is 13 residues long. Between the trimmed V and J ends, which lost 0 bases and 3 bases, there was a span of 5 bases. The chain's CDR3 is CASSYSADTEAFF. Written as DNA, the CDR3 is TGTGCCAGCAGTTACTCGGCAGACACTGAAGCTTTCTTT.

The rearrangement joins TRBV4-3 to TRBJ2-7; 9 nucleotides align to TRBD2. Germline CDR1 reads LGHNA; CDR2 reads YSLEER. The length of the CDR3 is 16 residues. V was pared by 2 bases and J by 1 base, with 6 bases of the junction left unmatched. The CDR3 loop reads CASSQRLADSSYEQYF. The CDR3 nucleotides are TGCGCCAGCAGCCAACGACTAGCGGACTCATCCTACGAGCAGTACTTC.

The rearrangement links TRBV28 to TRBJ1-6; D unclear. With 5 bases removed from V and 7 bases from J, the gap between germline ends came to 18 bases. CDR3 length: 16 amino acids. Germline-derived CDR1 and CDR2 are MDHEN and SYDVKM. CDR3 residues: CASSPPPPVSNSPLHF. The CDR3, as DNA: TGTGCCAGCAGTCCCCCGCCGCCAGTTTCAAATTCACCCCTCCACTTT.

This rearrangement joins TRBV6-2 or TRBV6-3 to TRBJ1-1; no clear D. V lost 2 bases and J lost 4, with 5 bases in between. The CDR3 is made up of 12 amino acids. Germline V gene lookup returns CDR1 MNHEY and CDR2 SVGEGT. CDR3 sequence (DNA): TGTGCCAGCAGTTACGGAGGCACTGAAGCTTTCTTT. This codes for CASSYGGTEAFF.

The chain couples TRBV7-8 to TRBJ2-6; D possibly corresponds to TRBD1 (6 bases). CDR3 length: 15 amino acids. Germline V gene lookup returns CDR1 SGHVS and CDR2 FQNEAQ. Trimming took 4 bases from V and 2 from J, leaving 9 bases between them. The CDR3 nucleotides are TGTGCCAGCAGCTCCCAGGGGACTGGGGCCAACGTCCTGACTTTC. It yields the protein CASSSQGTGANVLTF.

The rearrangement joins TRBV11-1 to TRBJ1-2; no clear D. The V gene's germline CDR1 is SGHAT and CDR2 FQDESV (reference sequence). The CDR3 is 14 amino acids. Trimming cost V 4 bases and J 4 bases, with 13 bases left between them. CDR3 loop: CASSSVRETYGYTF. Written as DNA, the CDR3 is TGTGCCAGCAGCTCGGTTAGGGAGACCTATGGCTACACCTTC.